This paragraph covers one TCR beta chain sequence. Antigen specificity is unknown. Trimming cost V 5 bases and J 7 bases, with 11 bases left between them. Germline V gives CDR1 GTSNPN, CDR2 SVGIG (reference sequence). There are 11 residues in the CDR3. This entry comes from a study of cytomegalovirus exposure and HLA in healthy donors. About the research overall: A later analysis reported the same platform for the 90 to 150 validation repertoires and the roughly 670 first-cohort repertoires. Findings and limits, study-wide: Specificity for CMV antigens was confirmed in vitro for a few of the CMV-associated chains. Cytomegalovirus association was listed for about 160 TCR beta chains.

The assay was immunoSEQ multiplex PCR, and TCRdb's table has in-frame clones only and misses some. The sample has under 200,000 clones, more than 80% seen once; the top ten hold around 3%. The sequenced sample consisted of PBMCs. V and J are TRBV30 and TRBJ1-1; D is unresolved. This receptor was obtained from a woman in her late teens or twenties in good health and CMV-seropositive. The CDR3 DNA reads TGTGCCTGGGGGGAGGGCCTTGAAGCTTTCTTT. Encoded protein: CAWGEGLEAFF. Looking up the rest from reference TRBV30 and TRBJ1-1 gives the full variable domain: SQTIHQWPATLVQPVGSPLSLECTVEGTSNPNLYWYRQAAGRGLQLLFYSVGIGQISSEVPQNLSASRPQDRQFILSSKKLLLSDSGFYLCAWGEGLEAFFGQGTRLTVV.